The next 30 T cell receptor beta chains were all read from a single sample in a study of CD4 and CD8 cells across lung adenocarcinoma regions. TCRdb re-called the PCR reads through MiXCR, storing one row per CDR3 protein. The data hold some 9,700 distinct CDR3 sequences, with roughly 52% observed a single time. Sequenced material: CD8+ T cells from the margin of a lung tumor. Receptors originate from a female donor with lung adenocarcinoma. The CD4 and CD8 labels of this study may be unreliable.

The sample holds a few counts of this clonotype. The CDR3 nucleotides are TGTGCCAGCAATCTCCTCGGTGAAAAACTGTTTTTT. Translation gives CASNLLGEKLFF. V gene TRBV6-1 combines with J gene TRBJ1-4; the D is unclear. The CDR3 is 12 amino acids. V was pared by 7 bases and J by 7 bases, with 10 bases between. Germline-derived CDR1 and CDR2 are MNHNS and SASEGT.

This clonotype has at least ten counts. The chain joins TRBV4-1 to TRBJ2-3; 9 nucleotides align to TRBD2. The junction had 8 bases not matched to a gene; V was cut back by 4 bases and J by 3 bases. The CDR3 is 16 amino acids. Germline assignment: CDR1 MGHRA and CDR2 YSYEKL. For the CDR3, the DNA is TGCGCCAGCAGCCGTAAAGCGGGAGGACAAACAGATACGCAGTATTTT. Protein: CASSRKAGGQTDTQYF.

The rearrangement links TRBV6-4 to TRBJ2-1; D possibly uses TRBD1 or TRBD2 (5 bases each). Germline V gene sequence: CDR1 MRHNA, CDR2 SNTAGT. The CDR3 runs to 12 residues. Deletions cut 10 bases from V and 5 bases from J, with 12 bases between. The CDR3 DNA reads as TGTGCCATAACCGGGACCCACAATGAGCAGTTCTTC. Amino acids: CAITGTHNEQFF.

The V and J genes are TRBV7-6 and TRBJ2-2; D uncertain. Germline V CDR1 and CDR2: SGHVS, FNYEAQ. Trimming pared 8 bases from V and 1 base from J, leaving 11 bases between. This CDR3 has 14 amino acids. The CDR3 DNA follows: TGTGCCAGCGGCGGCGGAGTGAACACCGGGGAGCTGTTTTTT. It encodes CASGGGVNTGELFF.

Details on this clonotype: A read error may account for a junction end that differs from germline. The chain carries TRBV6-1 and TRBJ2-3, with a weak D call TRBD2 (7 bases). The CDR3 extends over 15 amino acids. Per germline, CDR1 MNHNS and CDR2 SASEGT. The CDR3 DNA reads TGTGCCAGGGGCGGCGGGGGCTGCGTCCCAGATACCCAGTATTTC. Translating it yields CARGGGGCVPDTQYF.

The rearrangement links TRBV6-1 to TRBJ2-2; the D gene is possibly TRBD2 (7 bases). Looked up from germline, CDR1 is MNHNS and CDR2 is SASEGT. The CDR3 extends over 15 amino acids. The V end lost 11 bases, the J end lost 16 bases, and 32 bases lay between the germline ends. As DNA, the CDR3 is TGTGCCCGCGGCCGCCAAGCGGGGAGCACAGGGACGCAGTTTTTT. It specifies CARGRQAGSTGTQFF.

This clonotype showed up many times. The chain carries TRBV7-2 and TRBJ2-5, with D tentatively TRBD1 or TRBD2 (6 bases each). This CDR3 has 17 residues. Germline CDR1 SGHTA, CDR2 FQGNSA. The V end lost 5 bases, the J end lost 3 bases, and 22 bases lay between the germline ends. This chain's CDR3 is CASSRSRLTRGEETQYF. In nucleotides, the CDR3 is TGTGCCAGCAGCCGCTCTAGACTAACGAGGGGGGAAGAGACCCAGTACTTC. Full variable domain (outside the CDR3, taken from reference TRBV7-2 and TRBJ2-5): GAGVSQSPSNKVTEKGKDVELRCDPISGHTALYWYRQSLGQGLEFLIYFQGNSAPDKSGLPSDRFSAERTGGSVSTLTIQRTQQEDSAVYLCASSRSRLTRGEETQYFGPGTRLLVL.

The chain combines TRBV10-2 with TRBJ2-2; 7 positions match TRBD1. Trimming cost V 7 bases and J 1 base; bases outside gene matches: 9. This CDR3 has 16 residues. Germline assignment: CDR1 WSHSY and CDR2 SAAADI. As DNA, the CDR3 is TGCGCCAGCACCGGCAGGGGGATAAGGAACACCGGGGAGCTGTTTTTT. This sequence encodes CASTGRGIRNTGELFF.

The chain carries TRBV6-1 and TRBJ2-3, with TRBD2 identical over 7 bases. J gave up 11 bases and V 7 bases, and 18 bases lay outside the gene matches. Germline V gene data show CDR1 as MNHNS and CDR2 as SASEGT. This CDR3 spans 15 amino acids. Written as DNA, the CDR3 is TGTGCCAGCAAAGCGGGGATAGCAGCCAAAAACATGCAGTATTTT. Encoded protein: CASKAGIAAKNMQYF.

Here the CDR3 DNA reads TGTGCCAGCAGTAGCCCGGGACTAGTACTTGAGCAGTTCTTC. This sequence encodes CASSSPGLVLEQFF. V usage is TRBV27 and J usage is TRBJ2-1, with TRBD2 matching over 8 bases. In germline, CDR1 is MNHEY, CDR2 SMNVEV (reference sequence). The CDR3 length is 14 residues. V trimming: 5 bases; J trimming: 9 bases; junction bases outside the gene matches: 9.

This clonotype was observed at least ten times. V and J are TRBV10-1 and TRBJ2-3; 7 positions match TRBD2. The V gene's germline CDR1 is WNHNN and CDR2 SYGVQD (reference sequence). This CDR3 is built from 14 residues. Unmatched junction bases numbered 5, after V lost 4 bases and J lost 4 bases. The DNA for the CDR3 is TGCGCCAGCAGTGGAGAGCGGGACTCAGATACGCAGTATTTT. Amino acids: CASSGERDSDTQYF.

V gene TRBV11-2 combines with J gene TRBJ1-1; weak D call: TRBD1 (5 bases). Germline CDR1 reads SGHAT; CDR2 reads FQNNGV. The V end lost 1 base, the J end lost 4 bases, and 13 bases lay between the germline ends. The CDR3 loop spans 15 amino acids. CDR3 sequence reads: CASSLGPGLFTEAFF. CDR3 DNA sequence: TGTGCCAGCAGCTTAGGACCAGGGTTGTTCACTGAAGCTTTCTTT.

On this clonotype: The junction and the germline gene differ at one end; a read error may be behind it. The chain joins TRBV27 to TRBJ2-1; D is tentatively TRBD1 or TRBD2 (6 bases each). Germline-derived CDR1 and CDR2 are MNHEY and SMNVEV (reference sequence). This CDR3 has 16 residues. Here the CDR3 DNA reads TGTGCCAGCAGCTCTCCGGGGGCTAGCAGGACTGATGCGCAGTATTTC. Translation gives CASSSPGASRTDAQYF.

This clonotype came up many times. The chain couples TRBV11-3 to TRBJ2-1; 9 nucleotides agree with TRBD2. With 0 bases clipped from V and 8 bases from J, the junction kept 5 bases outside the gene matches. CDR3 size: 15 residues. The germline V gene encodes CDR1 SGHNT and CDR2 YENEEA. CDR3 sequence reads: CASSLEGGRGYEQFF. As DNA, the CDR3 is TGTGCCAGCAGCTTAGAGGGCGGGAGGGGATATGAGCAGTTCTTC.

The J gene is TRBJ2-7, the V gene TRBV27, with D possibly TRBD2 on 5 matching bases. This CDR3 contains 14 residues. Germline CDR1 MNHEY, CDR2 SMNVEV (reference sequence). Trimming left V 2 bases short and J 3 bases short, with 11 bases between. The CDR3 nucleotides are TGTGCCAGCAGTTTACGAGGGAGAGGCTACGAGCAGTACTTC. Its protein product is CASSLRGRGYEQYF.

Note on this clonotype: A junction end diverges from the germline sequence, so it may reflect a read error. This chain links TRBV27 with TRBJ2-5, with TRBD1 identical over 10 bases. This CDR3 is 15 amino acids long. Per the germline V gene, CDR1 is MNHEY and CDR2 is SMNVEV (reference sequence). CDR3 region: CASRRRDRGPETQYF. The CDR3 DNA follows: TGTGCCAGCAGACGCCGGGACAGGGGCCCAGAGACCCAGTATTTC.

The rearrangement joins TRBV12-3 or TRBV12-4 to TRBJ2-1; D is possibly TRBD1 (5 bases). The J call is in doubt because the DNA end fits TRBJ2-4 better. This CDR3 is built from 14 residues. The CDR3 reads CASSQLGRRGSQYF. The DNA for the CDR3 is TGTGCCAGCAGCCAACTTGGACGTAGGGGTTCTCAGTACTTC.

The chain has TRBV27 and TRBJ2-5; D perhaps matches TRBD2 (7 bases). With 1 base removed from V and 6 bases from J, the gap between germline ends came to 15 bases. The length of the CDR3 is 15 residues. Germline CDR1 and CDR2: MNHEY and SMNVEV (reference sequence). The CDR3: CASSLFRGATQTQYF. In DNA, the CDR3 is TGTGCCAGCAGTTTATTTCGGGGGGCCACCCAGACCCAGTACTTC.

This clonotype has just a few counts. The chain is built from TRBV6-1 and TRBJ2-1, with D perhaps TRBD2 (7 bases). The end of the DNA is better explained by TRBJ2-7, so the J call may be wrong. This CDR3 spans 15 amino acids. CDR1 MNHNS and CDR2 SASEGT come from the germline V gene. CDR3 DNA: TGTGCCAGCAAGGACAGCCCCGGGGGGCCCTACGAGCAGTACTTC. Translation: CASKDSPGGPYEQYF.

J is TRBJ2-3 and V is TRBV11-2; 12 bases line up with TRBD2. J gave up 4 bases and V 5 bases, and 13 bases lay outside the gene matches. CDR3 size: 18 residues. Germline CDR1 reads SGHAT; CDR2 reads FQNNGV. The CDR3, as DNA: TGTGCCAGCAGCCAAACCTCTAGCGGGAGGGCCATCCCAGATACGCAGTATTTT. It specifies CASSQTSSGRAIPDTQYF.

This clonotype was seen only a few times. This chain uses TRBV6-2 or TRBV6-3 with TRBJ2-1; 8 nucleotides agree with TRBD1. Judging by the DNA end, TRBJ2-5 fits better; the J call may be wrong. The germline gives CDR1 MNHEY, CDR2 SVGEGT. The CDR3 runs to 12 residues. In DNA form, the CDR3 reads TGTGCCAGCAGGAGACAGGGGAAGACCCAGTACTTC. Encoded protein: CASRRQGKTQYF.

This clonotype was counted a few times. CDR3 amino acids: CSVGGAIDNEQFF. For the CDR3, the DNA is TGCAGCGTTGGAGGGGCGATCGACAATGAGCAGTTCTTC. The chain couples TRBV29-1 to TRBJ2-1; D may be TRBD1 or TRBD2 (5 bases each). Per germline, CDR1 SQVTM and CDR2 ANQGSEA. The CDR3 runs to 13 residues. The V gene lost 4 bases and the J gene lost 5 bases, with 12 bases spanning the gap.

By its share, this clonotype is medium-sized. The chain uses TRBV7-9 and TRBJ2-5; 8 bases agree with TRBD2. CDR1 is SEHNR, CDR2 FQNEAQ, per germline (reference sequence). The CDR3 contains 12 residues. Unmatched junction bases numbered 1, after V lost 6 bases and J lost 4 bases. The CDR3 region is CASSREGETQYF. The CDR3 coding sequence is TGTGCCAGCAGTCGGGAGGGAGAGACCCAGTACTTC.

This clonotype has more than one count but fewer than ten. As DNA, the CDR3 is TGTGCCAGCAGTTACAAGAAAGGAGACCGGAACGGGGAGCTGTTTTTT. Encoded protein: CASSYKKGDRNGELFF. The gene calls are TRBV6-5 and TRBJ2-2; D gene ambiguous. This CDR3 is 16 amino acids long. Trimming removed 2 bases from V and 7 bases from J, with 17 bases in between. Per germline, CDR1 MNHEY and CDR2 SVGAGI.

This clonotype was seen a few times. V and J are TRBV6-1 and TRBJ2-1, with 8 positions matching TRBD1. The end of the DNA fits TRBJ2-7 better, so the J call may be wrong. The CDR3 has 13 amino acids. Looked up from germline, CDR1 is MNHNS and CDR2 is SASEGT. The CDR3 nucleotides are TGTGCCAGCAGTGGGACAGGGTACGGCGAGCAGTACGTC. Translation: CASSGTGYGEQYV.

V and J are TRBV6-1 and TRBJ1-2, with 10 bases fitting TRBD1. Germline-derived CDR1 and CDR2 are MNHNS and SASEGT. Losses at the gene ends were 6 bases for V and 2 bases for J; bases not matched to a gene: 9. This CDR3 has 16 residues. CDR3: CASRPGTGDANYGYTF. CDR3 coding DNA: TGTGCCAGCAGGCCCGGGACAGGGGACGCCAACTATGGCTACACCTTC.

CDR3 nucleotide sequence: TGTGCGGGGCAGGGGGGGCGACACGGAGAGACCCAGTACTTC. This encodes CAGQGGRHGETQYF. This chain links TRBV10-3 with TRBJ2-4; D is perhaps TRBD1 or TRBD2 (7 bases each). Matching the DNA end better, TRBJ2-5 makes the J call doubtful. Germline CDR1 reads ENHRY; CDR2 reads SYGVKD. This CDR3 is 14 amino acids long.

This clonotype was seen a handful of times. The rearrangement uses TRBV5-1 and TRBJ2-3; the D is unclear. The CDR3 covers 15 residues. Trimming removed 3 bases from V and 2 bases from J, with 13 bases in between. Looked up from germline, CDR1 is SGHRS and CDR2 is YFSETQ. Here the CDR3 DNA reads TGCGCCAGCAGCTACCAACTGAGGATCACAGATACGCAGTATTTT. Protein product: CASSYQLRITDTQYF. The whole variable domain, remainder taken from reference TRBV5-1 and TRBJ2-3, is KAGVTQTPRYLIKTRGQQVTLSCSPISGHRSVSWYQQTPGQGLQFLFEYFSETQRNKGNFPGRFSGRQFSNSRSEMNVSTLELGDSALYLCASSYQLRITDTQYFGPGTRLTVL.

The chain joins TRBV12-3 or TRBV12-4 to TRBJ1-2; 9 bases fit TRBD1. CDR3 length: 15 amino acids. The junction had 13 bases not matched to a gene; V was cut back by 6 bases and J by 8 bases. CDR3: CASSSTGTGTGGYTF. Here the CDR3 DNA reads TGTGCCAGCAGCTCCACCGGGACAGGGACGGGCGGCTACACCTTC.

Relative to its sample, this clonotype is medium-sized (0.01 to 0.1%). V gene TRBV6-6 combines with J gene TRBJ2-1; D gene uncertain. The CDR3 consists of 14 residues. CDR1 MNHNY and CDR2 SVGAGI come from the germline V gene (reference sequence). The germline V and J ends were trimmed by 4 bases and 0 bases, with 7 bases remaining between them. This chain's CDR3 is CASSLKNSYNEQFF. CDR3 nucleotides: TGTGCCAGCAGTTTAAAGAACTCCTACAATGAGCAGTTCTTC.